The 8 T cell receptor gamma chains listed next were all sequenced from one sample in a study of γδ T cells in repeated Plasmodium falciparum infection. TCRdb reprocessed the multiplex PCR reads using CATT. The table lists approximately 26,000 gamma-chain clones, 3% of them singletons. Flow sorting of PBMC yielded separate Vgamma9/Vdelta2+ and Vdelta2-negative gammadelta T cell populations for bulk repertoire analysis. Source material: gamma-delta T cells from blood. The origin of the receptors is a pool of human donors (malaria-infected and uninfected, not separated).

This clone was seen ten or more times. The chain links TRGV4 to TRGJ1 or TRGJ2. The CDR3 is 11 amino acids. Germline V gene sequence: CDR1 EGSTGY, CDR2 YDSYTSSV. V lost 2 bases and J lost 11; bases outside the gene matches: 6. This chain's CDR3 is CATWDAQEKLF. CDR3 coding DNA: TGTGCCACCTGGGATGCCCAAGAGAAACTCTTT.

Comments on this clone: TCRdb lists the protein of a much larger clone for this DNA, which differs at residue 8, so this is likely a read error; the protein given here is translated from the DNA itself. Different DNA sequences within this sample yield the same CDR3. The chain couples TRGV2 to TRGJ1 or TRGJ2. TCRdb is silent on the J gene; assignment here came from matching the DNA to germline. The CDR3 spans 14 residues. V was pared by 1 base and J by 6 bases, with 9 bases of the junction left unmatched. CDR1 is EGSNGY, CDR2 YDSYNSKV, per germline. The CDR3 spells CATWDGRFGYKKLF. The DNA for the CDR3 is TGTGCCACCTGGGACGGACGCTTTGGTTATAAGAAACTCTTT.

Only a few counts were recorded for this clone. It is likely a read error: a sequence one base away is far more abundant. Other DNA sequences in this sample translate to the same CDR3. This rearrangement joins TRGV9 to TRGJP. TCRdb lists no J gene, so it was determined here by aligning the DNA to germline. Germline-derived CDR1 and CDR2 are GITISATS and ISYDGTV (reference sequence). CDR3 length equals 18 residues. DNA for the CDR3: TGTGCCTTATGGGAGGTTCATCCTCAAGAGTTGGGCAAAAAAATCAAGGTATTT. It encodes CALWEVHPQELGKKIKVF.

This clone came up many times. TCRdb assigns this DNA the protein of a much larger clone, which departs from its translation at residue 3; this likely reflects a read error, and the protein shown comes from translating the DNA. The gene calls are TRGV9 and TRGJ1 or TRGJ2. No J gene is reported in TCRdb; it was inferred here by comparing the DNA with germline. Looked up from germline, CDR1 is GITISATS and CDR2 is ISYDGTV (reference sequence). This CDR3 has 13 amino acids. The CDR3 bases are TGTGCCTCGTGGGAGGCTACCTATTATAAGAAACTCTTT. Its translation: CASWEATYYKKLF.

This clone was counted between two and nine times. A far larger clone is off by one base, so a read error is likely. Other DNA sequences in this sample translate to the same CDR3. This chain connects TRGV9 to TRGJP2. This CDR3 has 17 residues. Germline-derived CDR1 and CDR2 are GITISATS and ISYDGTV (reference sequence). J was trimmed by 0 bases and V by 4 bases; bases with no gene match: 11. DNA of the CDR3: TGTGCCTTGTGGGATGAAATGCAGTATAGTAGTGATTGGATCAAGACGTTT. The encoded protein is CALWDEMQYSSDWIKTF.

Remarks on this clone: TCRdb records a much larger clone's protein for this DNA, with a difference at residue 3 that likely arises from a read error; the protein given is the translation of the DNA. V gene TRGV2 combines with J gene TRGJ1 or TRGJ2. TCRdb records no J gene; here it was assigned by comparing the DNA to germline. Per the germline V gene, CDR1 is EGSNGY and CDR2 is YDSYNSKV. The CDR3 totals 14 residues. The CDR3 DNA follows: TGTGCCATCTGGGACCCGTTCAATTATTATAAGAAACTCTTT. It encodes CAIWDPFNYYKKLF.

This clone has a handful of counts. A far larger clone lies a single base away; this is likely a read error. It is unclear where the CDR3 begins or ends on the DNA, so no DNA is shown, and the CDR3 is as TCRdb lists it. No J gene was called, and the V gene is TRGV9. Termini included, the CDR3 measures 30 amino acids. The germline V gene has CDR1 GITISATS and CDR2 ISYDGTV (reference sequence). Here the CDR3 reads CALWEQGLRNSLAVEQHLLSQVSIGRIQHF.

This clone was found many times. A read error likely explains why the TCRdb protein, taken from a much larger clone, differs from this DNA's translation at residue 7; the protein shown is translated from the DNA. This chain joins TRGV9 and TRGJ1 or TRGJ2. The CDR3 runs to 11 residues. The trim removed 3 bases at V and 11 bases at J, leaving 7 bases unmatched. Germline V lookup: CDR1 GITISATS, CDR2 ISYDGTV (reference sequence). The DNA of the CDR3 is TGTGCCTTGTGGGAGCGGAGGGAGAAACTCTTT. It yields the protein CALWERREKLF.